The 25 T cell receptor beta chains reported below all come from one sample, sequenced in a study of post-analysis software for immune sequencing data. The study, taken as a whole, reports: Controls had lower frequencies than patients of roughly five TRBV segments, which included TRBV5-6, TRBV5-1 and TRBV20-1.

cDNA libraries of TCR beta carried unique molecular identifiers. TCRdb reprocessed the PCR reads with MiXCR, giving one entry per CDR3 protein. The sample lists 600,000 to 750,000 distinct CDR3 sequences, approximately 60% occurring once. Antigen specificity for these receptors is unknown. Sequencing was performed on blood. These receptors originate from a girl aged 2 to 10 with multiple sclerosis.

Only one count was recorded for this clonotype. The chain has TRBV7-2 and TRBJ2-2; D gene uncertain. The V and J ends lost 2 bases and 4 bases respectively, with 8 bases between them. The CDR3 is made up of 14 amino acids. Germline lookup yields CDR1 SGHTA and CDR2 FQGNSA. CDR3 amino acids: CASSLNAGTGELFF. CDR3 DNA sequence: TGTGCCAGCAGCTTAAACGCCGGCACCGGGGAGCTGTTTTTT.

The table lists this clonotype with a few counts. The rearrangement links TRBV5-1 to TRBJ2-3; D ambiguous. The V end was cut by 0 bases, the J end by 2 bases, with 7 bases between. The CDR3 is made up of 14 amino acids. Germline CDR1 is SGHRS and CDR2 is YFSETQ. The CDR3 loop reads CASSLVDLTDTQYF. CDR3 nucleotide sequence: TGCGCCAGCAGCTTGGTTGACCTCACAGATACGCAGTATTTT.

DNA of the CDR3: TGTGCCAGCACCTTGGAGAGGGGGAACACTGAAGCTTTCTTT. Its protein product is CASTLERGNTEAFF. This chain uses TRBV28 with TRBJ1-1; D is possibly TRBD1 (5 bases). CDR1 and CDR2 from the germline V gene are MDHEN and SYDVKM. The CDR3 length is 14 residues. V lost 7 bases to trimming and J lost 1 base, with 13 bases between them. Combining the CDR3 with reference TRBV28 and TRBJ1-1 gives the whole variable domain DVKVTQSSRYLVKRTGEKVFLECVQDMDHENMFWYRQDPGLGLRLIYFSYDVKMKEKGDIPEGYSVSREKKERFSLILESASTNQTSMYLCASTLERGNTEAFFGQGTRLTVV.

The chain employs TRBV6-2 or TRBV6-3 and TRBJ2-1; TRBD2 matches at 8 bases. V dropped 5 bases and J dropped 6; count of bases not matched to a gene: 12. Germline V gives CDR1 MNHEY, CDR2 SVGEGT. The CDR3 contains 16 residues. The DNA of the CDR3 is TGTGCCAGCAGTCCCCCGGGGACTAGAAGGCCCAATGAGCAGTTCTTC. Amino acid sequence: CASSPPGTRRPNEQFF.

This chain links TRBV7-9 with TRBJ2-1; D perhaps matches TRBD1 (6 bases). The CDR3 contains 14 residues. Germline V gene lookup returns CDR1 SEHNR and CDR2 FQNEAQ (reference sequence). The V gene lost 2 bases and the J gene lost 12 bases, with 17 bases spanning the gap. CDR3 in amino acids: CASSLTDSRTGQFF. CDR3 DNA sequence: TGTGCCAGCAGCTTAACGGACAGTAGGACTGGGCAGTTCTTC.

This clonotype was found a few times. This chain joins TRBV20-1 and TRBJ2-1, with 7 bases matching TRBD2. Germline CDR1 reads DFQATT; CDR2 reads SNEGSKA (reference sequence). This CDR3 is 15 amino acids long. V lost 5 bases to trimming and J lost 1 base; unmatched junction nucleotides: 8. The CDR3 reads CSAHSSGESYNEQFF. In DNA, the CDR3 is TGCAGTGCTCATTCTAGCGGCGAGTCCTACAATGAGCAGTTCTTC.

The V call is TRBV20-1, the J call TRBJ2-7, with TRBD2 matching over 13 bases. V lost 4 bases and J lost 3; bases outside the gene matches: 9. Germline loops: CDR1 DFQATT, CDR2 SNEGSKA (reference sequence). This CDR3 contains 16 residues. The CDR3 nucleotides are TGCAGTGCTACTCAACCGGGACTAGCGGGGAACTACGAGCAGTACTTC. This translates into CSATQPGLAGNYEQYF.

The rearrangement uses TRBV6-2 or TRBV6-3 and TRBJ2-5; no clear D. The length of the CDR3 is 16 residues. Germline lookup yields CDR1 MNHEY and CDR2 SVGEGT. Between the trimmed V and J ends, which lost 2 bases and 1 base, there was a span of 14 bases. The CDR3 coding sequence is TGTGCCAGCAGTTACCCAAGTGGCCGGATCCAAGAGACCCAGTACTTC. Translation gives CASSYPSGRIQETQYF.

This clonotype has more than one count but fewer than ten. The CDR3 nucleotides are TGTGCCAGCAGCTTAAGCGAGGGAGCTTTCTTT. It encodes CASSLSEGAFF. The chain is built from TRBV7-9 and TRBJ1-1; no reliable D call. CDR1 SEHNR and CDR2 FQNEAQ come from the germline V gene (reference sequence). Trimming stripped 2 bases from V and 10 bases from J, with 8 bases between. The CDR3 contains 11 residues.

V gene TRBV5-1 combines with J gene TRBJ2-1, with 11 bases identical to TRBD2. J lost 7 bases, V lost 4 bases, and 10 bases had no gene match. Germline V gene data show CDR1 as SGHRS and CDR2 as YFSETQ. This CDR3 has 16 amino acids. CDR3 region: CASSLKIAGGGNEQFF. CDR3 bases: TGCGCCAGCAGCCTGAAGATAGCGGGAGGGGGTAATGAGCAGTTCTTC.

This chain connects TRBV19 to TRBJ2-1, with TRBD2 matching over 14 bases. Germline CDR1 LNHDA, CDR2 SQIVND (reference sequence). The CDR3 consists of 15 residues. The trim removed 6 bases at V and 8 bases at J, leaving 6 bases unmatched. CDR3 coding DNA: TGTGCCAGTAGCCAGGGACTAGCGGGGGCGTATGAGCAGTTCTTC. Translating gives CASSQGLAGAYEQFF.

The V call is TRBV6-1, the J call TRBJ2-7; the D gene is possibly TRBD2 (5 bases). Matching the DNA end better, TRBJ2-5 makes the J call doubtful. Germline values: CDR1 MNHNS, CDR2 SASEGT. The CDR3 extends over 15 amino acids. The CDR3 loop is CASSEGVGEWETQYF. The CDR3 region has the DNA TGTGCCAGCAGTGAAGGGGTGGGAGAGTGGGAGACCCAGTACTTC.

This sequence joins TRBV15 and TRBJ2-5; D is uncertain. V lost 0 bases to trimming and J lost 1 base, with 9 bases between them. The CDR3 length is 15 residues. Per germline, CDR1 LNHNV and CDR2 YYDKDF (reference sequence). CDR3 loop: CATSRDLSVQETQYF. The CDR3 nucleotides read TGTGCCACCAGCAGAGATCTGAGCGTCCAAGAGACCCAGTACTTC. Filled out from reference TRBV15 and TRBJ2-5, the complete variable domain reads DAMVIQNPRYQVTQFGKPVTLSCSQTLNHNVMYWYQQKSSQAPKLLFHYYDKDFNNEADTPDNFQSRRPNTSFCFLDIRSPGLGDTAMYLCATSRDLSVQETQYFGPGTRLLVL.

The CDR3 protein is CASRPLASSYEQYF. As DNA, the CDR3 is TGTGCCAGCAGACCACTAGCGAGCTCCTACGAGCAGTACTTC. This sequence joins TRBV28 and TRBJ2-7; 7 bases align to TRBD2. The CDR3 spans 14 residues. The junction had 5 bases not matched to a gene; V was cut back by 6 bases and J by 0 bases. Germline-derived CDR1 and CDR2 are MDHEN and SYDVKM.

CDR3 DNA sequence: TGTGCCAGCAGTTACGGGGAGGGGGAGCAGTACTTC. This gives the protein CASSYGEGEQYF. The V call is TRBV6-5, the J call TRBJ2-7, with 7 bases aligning to TRBD2. Trimming removed 2 bases from V and 7 bases from J; junction bases left unmatched: 2. The CDR3 spans 12 residues. Germline V lookup: CDR1 MNHEY, CDR2 SVGAGI.

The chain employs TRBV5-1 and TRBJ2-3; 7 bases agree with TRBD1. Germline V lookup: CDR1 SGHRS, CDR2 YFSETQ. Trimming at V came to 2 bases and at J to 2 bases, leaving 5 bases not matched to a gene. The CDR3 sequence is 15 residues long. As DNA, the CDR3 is TGCGCCAGCAGCTTTCGACAGGGCCCCACAGATACGCAGTATTTT. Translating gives CASSFRQGPTDTQYF. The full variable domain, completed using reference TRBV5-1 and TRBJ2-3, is KAGVTQTPRYLIKTRGQQVTLSCSPISGHRSVSWYQQTPGQGLQFLFEYFSETQRNKGNFPGRFSGRQFSNSRSEMNVSTLELGDSALYLCASSFRQGPTDTQYFGPGTRLTVL.

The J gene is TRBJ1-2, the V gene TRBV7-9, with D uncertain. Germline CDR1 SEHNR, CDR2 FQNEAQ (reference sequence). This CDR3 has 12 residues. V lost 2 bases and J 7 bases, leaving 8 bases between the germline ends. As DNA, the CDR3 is TGTGCCAGCAGCTTAATTTCGGCTGGCTACACCTTC. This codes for CASSLISAGYTF.

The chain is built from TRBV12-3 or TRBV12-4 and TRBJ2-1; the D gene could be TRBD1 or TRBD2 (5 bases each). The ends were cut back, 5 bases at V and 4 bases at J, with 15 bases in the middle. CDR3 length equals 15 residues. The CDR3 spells CASSPQKGRYNEQFF. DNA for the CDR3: TGTGCCAGCAGTCCACAGAAGGGGAGATACAATGAGCAGTTCTTC.

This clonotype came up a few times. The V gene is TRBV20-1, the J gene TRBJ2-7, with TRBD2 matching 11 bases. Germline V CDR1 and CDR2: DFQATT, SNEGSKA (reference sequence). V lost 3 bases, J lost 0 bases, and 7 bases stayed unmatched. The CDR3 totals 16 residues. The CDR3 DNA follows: TGCAGTGCTAGGGGACTAGCGGCTCCTAGCTCCTACGAGCAGTACTTC. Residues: CSARGLAAPSSYEQYF.

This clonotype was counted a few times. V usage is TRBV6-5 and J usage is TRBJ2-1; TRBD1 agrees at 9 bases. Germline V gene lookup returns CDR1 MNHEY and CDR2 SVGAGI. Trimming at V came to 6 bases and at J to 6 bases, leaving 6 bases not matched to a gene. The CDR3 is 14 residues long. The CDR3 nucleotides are TGTGCCAGCAGAGGGGGACAGGGAACCAATGAGCAGTTCTTC. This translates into CASRGGQGTNEQFF.

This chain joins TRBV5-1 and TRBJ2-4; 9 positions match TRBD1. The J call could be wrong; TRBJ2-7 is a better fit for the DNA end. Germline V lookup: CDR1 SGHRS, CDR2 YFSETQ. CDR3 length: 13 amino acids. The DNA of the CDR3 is TGCGCCAGCAGCCCGGACAGGGGACACGAGCAGTACTTC. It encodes CASSPDRGHEQYF.

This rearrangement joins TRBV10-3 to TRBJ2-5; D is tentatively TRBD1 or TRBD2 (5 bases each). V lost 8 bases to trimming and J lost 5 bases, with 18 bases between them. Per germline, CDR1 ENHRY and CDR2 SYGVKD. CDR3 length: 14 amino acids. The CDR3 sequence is CAIGAGTNLETQYF. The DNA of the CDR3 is TGTGCCATCGGCGCAGGGACCAATTTGGAGACCCAGTACTTC.

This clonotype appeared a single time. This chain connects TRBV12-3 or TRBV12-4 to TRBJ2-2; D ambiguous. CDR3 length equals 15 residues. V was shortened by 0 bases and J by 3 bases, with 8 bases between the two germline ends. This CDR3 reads CASSLALADTGELFF. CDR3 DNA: TGTGCCAGCAGTTTAGCGCTTGCCGACACCGGGGAGCTGTTTTTT.

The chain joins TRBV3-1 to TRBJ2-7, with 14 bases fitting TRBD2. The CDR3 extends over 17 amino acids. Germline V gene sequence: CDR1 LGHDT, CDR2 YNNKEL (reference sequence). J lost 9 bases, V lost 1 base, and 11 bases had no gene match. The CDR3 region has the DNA TGTGCCAGCAGCCAAGCGCACGGGACTAGCGGGGGTGGGGGGCAGTACTTC. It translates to CASSQAHGTSGGGGQYF.

CDR3 amino acids: CASSYPGGLYNEQFF. The CDR3 coding sequence is TGTGCCAGCAGTTACCCGGGGGGCCTTTACAATGAGCAGTTCTTC. The chain uses TRBV2 and TRBJ2-1; weak D call: TRBD2 (7 bases). This CDR3 is built from 15 residues. The germline V gene encodes CDR1 SNHLY and CDR2 FYNNEI. V was clipped by 5 bases and J by 4 bases, with 15 bases between them.